Listed below are T cell receptor beta chains from one sample, sequenced in a study of blood T cells in healthy people across ages. TCRdb reprocessed the 5' RACE reads with MiXCR, giving one entry per CDR3 protein. The table includes hundreds of thousands of distinct CDR3 sequences, under 55% detected once. Sample: blood. The receptor set was obtained from a man between 60 and 75 years old in good health. Both conserved end residues are trimmed from each CDR3. The size of a clone is reported for some rows only, either as once, few or many, or as a class for expanded clones.

TRBV6-1 few ASSEGSASYGYT
TRBV7-2 - ASSSRGQGDQPQH
TRBV7-9 few ASSLAGSVDTQY
TRBV5-1 - ASGRGSHENEQY
TRBV2 - ASRDAGNNSPLH
TRBV5-6 once ASSFGTGARGYGNTIY
TRBV7-3 few ASSLILGGTDTQY
TRBV9 - ASSVGTVFQETQY
TRBV30 few AWTSTENYGYT
TRBV4-3 - ASSQLEGGGDSNQPQH
TRBV7-2 - ASSLNVDTQY
TRBV7-2 few ASSPGGLSNSYNEQF
TRBV7-2 few ASSLGSRGRNIQY
TRBV20-1 - SASSLTIQRHSSYNEQF
TRBV6-5 many ASSPSTSGGLVNEQF
TRBV14 - ASRQSRARTDTQY
TRBV7-9 - ASRPAGARNEQF
TRBV20-1 - SARDRGTGDTGANVLT
TRBV5-1 once ASSSGDSPRAYNEQF
TRBV9 few ASSERGAGARRELF
TRBV9 - ASSVGSRNQPQH
TRBV3-1 - ASSLTSGAYYEQY
TRBV29-1 - SGLLNTEAF
TRBV4-1 - ASSQDRGGGFPRGQY
TRBV7-2 - ASSSVRPSVRETQY
TRBV24-1 - ATSDPAGETQY
TRBV4-3 few ASSQGSLEGDEKLF
TRBV5-6 few ASSWRTPVQETQY
TRBV7-9 - ASSLGDRGVNQPQH
TRBV4-3 - ASSQDFGRTTGTEAF
TRBV29-1 - SAQQGAKNTEAF
TRBV11-2 - ASSDSALGNTEAF
TRBV19 few ASKDRGNQPQH
TRBV4-1 - ASSQVAGAGETQY
TRBV28 few ASSSAPGAVLTYEQY
TRBV20-1 once SASGRAGGQYNEQF
TRBV6-2/TRBV6-3 - ASSYLRTGVSNQPQH
TRBV7-9 - ASSPRVVAGSGNEQF
TRBV25-1 - ASSENRVVNTEAF
TRBV7-2 few ASRPHGGGLFWQF
TRBV20-1 - SAARGDTQY
TRBV5-1 - ASIKERLDNEQY
TRBV3-1 few ASSQVSLYGYT
TRBV5-1 once ASSLGGRQGRNIQY
TRBV10-3 - AIREDRGGYGYT
TRBV20-1 few SASGGAGGTQY
TRBV27 - ASSLTRRATNEKLF
TRBV12-3/TRBV12-4 - ASSSSSEQF
TRBV3-1 - ASSHTRTSGGAEQF
TRBV30 - AWSADGNEQF
TRBV9 - ASSRRQGAYNEQF